The 5 T cell receptor beta chains presented below share a single source sample, sequenced in a study of metastatic and nonmetastatic thyroid tumors. Among the patients, none had received any treatment before thyroid surgery. TCRdb re-called the PCR reads through MiXCR. The sample carries approximately 90,000 clones, 8% to 9.5% recorded once. Sequenced input: blood. The receptors shown here come from a female donor with papillary thyroid cancer or a benign thyroid nodule (not recorded which). Some clones in this sample may be carry-over from other donors' samples.

This clone was found many times. The chain joins TRBV25-1 to TRBJ2-7; D call uncertain. The length of the CDR3 is 14 residues. Trimming removed 4 bases at V and 6 bases at J, with 16 bases between. CDR1 is MGHDK, CDR2 SYGVNS, per germline. The CDR3 DNA follows: TGTGCCAGCAGTGTCCAAGGCCTTTCGGGCGAGCAGTACTTC. It specifies CASSVQGLSGEQYF.

This clone has at least ten counts. The gene calls are TRBV5-1 and TRBJ2-3; perhaps TRBD2 as D (7 bases). This CDR3 spans 15 amino acids. In germline, CDR1 is SGHRS, CDR2 YFSETQ. Deletions cut 7 bases from V and 2 bases from J, with 17 bases between. DNA of the CDR3: TGCGCCAGCGAAAAGGGGGGGCCCCTCACAGATACGCAGTATTTT. It specifies CASEKGGPLTDTQYF.

This clone was found many times. This chain's CDR3 is CASSYSGGTRVNTQYF. CDR3 DNA: TGTGCCAGCAGTTACTCGGGAGGGACTAGAGTCAATACGCAGTATTTT. The V and J genes are TRBV6-5 and TRBJ2-3, with 8 bases aligning to TRBD2. CDR3 length: 16 residues. Germline V CDR1 and CDR2: MNHEY, SVGAGI. Trimming took 0 bases from V and 7 from J; bases not matched to a gene: 9.

This chain links TRBV30 with TRBJ1-2; tentative D call: TRBD1 (5 bases). The ends were cut back, 3 bases at V and 7 bases at J, with 15 bases in the middle. From germline, CDR1 is GTSNPN and CDR2 SVGIG (reference sequence). CDR3 length: 13 residues. CDR3 sequence (DNA): TGTGCCTGGAGGACCCAGGGTTTAGGTGGCTACACCTTC. Protein: CAWRTQGLGGYTF. The entire variable domain, with the rest obtained from reference TRBV30 and TRBJ1-2, is as follows: SQTIHQWPATLVQPVGSPLSLECTVEGTSNPNLYWYRQAAGRGLQLLFYSVGIGQISSEVPQNLSASRPQDRQFILSSKKLLLSDSGFYLCAWRTQGLGGYTFGSGTRLTVV.

This clone was observed at least ten times. This sequence joins TRBV6-1 and TRBJ1-1, with a tentative D call TRBD1 (6 bases). From germline, CDR1 is MNHNS and CDR2 SASEGT. The CDR3 covers 13 residues. Trimming removed 4 bases at V and 3 bases at J, with 9 bases between. The CDR3 sequence: CASSAYRDTEAFF. CDR3 DNA sequence: TGTGCCAGCAGTGCCTACAGGGACACTGAAGCTTTCTTT.